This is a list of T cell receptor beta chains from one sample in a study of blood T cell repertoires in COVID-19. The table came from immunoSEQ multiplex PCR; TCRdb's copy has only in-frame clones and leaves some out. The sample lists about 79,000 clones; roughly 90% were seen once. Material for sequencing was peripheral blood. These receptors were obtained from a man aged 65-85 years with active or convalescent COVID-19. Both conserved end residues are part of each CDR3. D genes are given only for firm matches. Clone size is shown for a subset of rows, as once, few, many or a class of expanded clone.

CATSDLTSGRFHEQFF TGTGCCACCAGTGATTTGACTAGCGGGAGATTTCATGAGCAGTTCTTC TRBD2 . TRBJ2-1 16 TRBV24-1
CASGREGQEQYF TGTGCCAGCGGGCGGGAGGGCCAAGAGCAGTACTTC TRBD2 . TRBJ2-7 12 TRBV6-5
CASSLDYRTGIPNEQFF TGTGCCAGCAGCTTAGATTATAGGACAGGGATTCCTAATGAGCAGTTCTTC TRBD1 . TRBJ2-1 17 TRBV11-2
CAISGLAGGSYEQYF TGTGCCATCAGTGGACTGGCGGGCGGTTCCTACGAGCAGTACTTC . . TRBJ2-7 15 TRBV10-3
CASSQGWGGRTKETQYF TGTGCCAGCAGCCAAGGGTGGGGCGGGAGAACGAAAGAGACCCAGTACTTC TRBD2 once TRBJ2-5 17 TRBV3-1/TRBV3-2
CASSQQDSLPPAFF TGTGCCAGCAGCCAGCAGGACAGTCTACCACCCGCGTTCTTC . . TRBJ2-1 14 TRBV7-2
CASSLLGTSGEETQYF TGTGCCAGCAGTTTACTCGGGACTAGCGGGGAAGAGACCCAGTACTTC TRBD2 once TRBJ2-5 16 TRBV28
CASSDLLAGGPRYNEQFF TGTGCCAGCAGTGACCTACTAGCGGGAGGGCCCAGATACAATGAGCAGTTCTTC TRBD2 few TRBJ2-1 18 TRBV6-2/TRBV6-3
CASSSPLASPGYEQYF TGTGCCAGCAGTTCCCCACTAGCGTCCCCCGGATACGAGCAGTACTTC TRBD2 . TRBJ2-7 16 TRBV6-2/TRBV6-3
CASRVVSSGIGTDTQYF TGCGCCAGCAGGGTCGTGTCTAGCGGGATAGGCACAGATACGCAGTATTTT TRBD2 . TRBJ2-3 17 TRBV5-1
CASSLGQGHPYNEQFF TGTGCCAGCAGCTTAGGCCAGGGGCATCCCTACAATGAGCAGTTCTTC . . TRBJ2-1 16 TRBV11-2
CASSSRKWTAPNYGYTF TGTGCCAGCAGCTCCCGAAAGTGGACAGCACCTAACTATGGCTACACCTTC . . TRBJ1-2 17 TRBV5-6
CASSRFSWTGEGSGNTIYF TGTGCCAGCAGCCGATTCAGCTGGACAGGGGAAGGGTCTGGAAACACCATATATTTT TRBD1 . TRBJ1-3 19 TRBV3-1/TRBV3-2
CASSSHGGGTDTQYF TGTGCCAGCAGTTCTCATGGCGGGGGAACAGATACGCAGTATTTT TRBD2 . TRBJ2-3 15 TRBV6-5